This T cell receptor beta chain was sequenced for a study of T-cell reconstitution after alpha-beta-depleted transplantation in children. The germline CDR1 and CDR2 sequences are SGHTS and YDEGEE. Trimming took 7 bases from V and 7 from J, leaving 21 bases between them. This CDR3 contains 15 residues. A TCRbeta library incorporating unique molecular identifiers was prepared. In TCRdb, the PCR reads were re-called with MiXCR into one record per CDR3 protein. This sample yields about 610,000 distinct CDR3 sequences, of which about 10% are seen a single time; about 4% belongs to the top ten. This chain connects TRBV5-8 to TRBJ1-5; maybe TRBD1 (5 bases). This sequence originates from a human donor who donated a stem cell graft to a child with acute myeloid leukemia. The material was PBMCs from the stem cell graft donor, obtained from the stem cell graft. The CDR3 spells CASQITAAGHQPQHF. The CDR3 nucleotides are TGTGCCAGCCAAATTACCGCGGCAGGGCACCAGCCCCAGCATTTT.